A selection of T cell receptor beta chains follows, all from one sample in a study of vaccination effects on CD4 cells after COVID-19. TCRdb's table, derived via immunoSEQ multiplex PCR, lists solely in-frame clones and lacks some. The table shows about 50,000 clones, with 65% to 75% occurring only once. These receptors' targets are unknown. Sequenced material: CD4+ T cells from PBMCs cultured without peptide, taken after COVID-19 vaccination. The source is a human donor who had a prior SARS-CoV-2 infection. Each CDR3 is given with its conserved first and last residue. D genes are given only for firm matches. Rows may omit the clone size; those that give it use once, few, many or a size class.

size	D	length	V	J	CDR3	DNA
-	-	14	TRBV15	TRBJ1-2	CATSRLSTGWGYTF	TGTGCCACCAGCAGGTTATCTACTGGGTGGGGCTACACCTTC
-	TRBD2	14	TRBV6-5	TRBJ2-1	CASSRLAGGNEQFF	TGTGCCAGCAGTCGACTAGCGGGAGGCAATGAGCAGTTCTTC
few	-	13	TRBV4-1	TRBJ2-1	CASSQDEADEQFF	TGCGCCAGCAGCCAAGATGAAGCGGATGAGCAGTTCTTC
-	TRBD2	15	TRBV18	TRBJ2-7	CASSPVGLGSYEQYF	TGTGCCAGCTCACCAGTAGGACTAGGGTCCTACGAGCAGTACTTC
-	-	14	TRBV7-9	TRBJ2-5	CASSLAMDSETQYF	TGTGCCAGCAGCTTAGCAATGGACTCGGAGACCCAGTACTTC
few	-	13	TRBV30	TRBJ1-5	CAWRDGYNQPQHF	TGTGCCTGGAGGGACGGATACAATCAGCCCCAGCATTTT
-	TRBD2	14	TRBV9	TRBJ2-5	CASSVASGAGTQYF	TGTGCCAGCAGCGTGGCTAGCGGGGCGGGGACCCAGTACTTC
-	-	13	TRBV9	TRBJ1-1	CASSVEADTEAFF	TGTGCCAGCAGCGTAGAGGCGGACACTGAAGCTTTCTTT
-	TRBD1	14	TRBV7-9	TRBJ1-3	CASSFGQGENTIYF	TGTGCCAGCAGCTTCGGACAGGGTGAAAACACCATATATTTT
few	TRBD1	14	TRBV2	TRBJ1-5	CASSGQGGGQPQHF	TGTGCCAGCAGTGGACAGGGGGGCGGGCAGCCCCAGCATTTT
-	-	14	TRBV30	TRBJ2-3	CAWSRAGGTDTQYF	TGTGCCTGGTCGAGGGCAGGGGGCACAGATACGCAGTATTTT
-	-	11	TRBV21-1	TRBJ2-7	CVRMSSYEQYF	TGTGTGAGGATGAGCTCCTACGAGCAGTACTTC
-	-	15	TRBV7-9	TRBJ1-2	CASSLGAQMSSGYTF	TGTGCCAGCAGCTTAGGGGCACAGATGTCGAGTGGCTACACCTTC
-	-	15	TRBV6-5	TRBJ1-2	CASSPRGGENYGYTF	TGTGCCAGCAGCCCGAGGGGGGGAGAGAACTATGGCTACACCTTC
-	TRBD1	14	TRBV25-1	TRBJ1-6	CASRKTGGISPLHF	TGTGCCAGCAGGAAGACAGGGGGTATTTCACCCCTCCACTTT